This T cell receptor beta chain was observed in a study of blood T cell repertoires in COVID-19. Study-wide background: The United States, Italy and Spain provided the acute and convalescent COVID-19 samples. From T cells, B-cell-depleted T cells, or PBMCs came the material, which was cDNA or gDNA.

The CDR3 is made up of 15 amino acids. The germline V gene encodes CDR1 LNHDA and CDR2 SQIVND (reference sequence). J was trimmed by 2 bases and V by 3 bases; bases with no gene match: 1. The authors' processing: Amplification from reference gene primers served as the basis for estimated nucleated cell counts. The data were produced by immunoSEQ multiplex PCR, yet TCRdb's version contains in-frame clones alone and is incomplete. V and J calls and clone size are copied from that table; D and trimming were computed from the DNA. The sample includes about 240,000 clones, around 87% of them seen just once.

The receptor's source is a man aged 60 to 75 who had recovered from COVID-19. The sample taken for sequencing was peripheral blood. The rearrangement links TRBV19 to TRBJ1-4; 9 bases fit TRBD1. CDR3 DNA sequence: TGTGCCAGTAGTATCGGACAGGGGACTAATGAAAAACTGTTTTTT. Protein sequence: CASSIGQGTNEKLFF.